This T cell receptor (beta chain) derives from a study of cytomegalovirus exposure and HLA in healthy donors. Primers for the PCR totalled 60 Vbeta and 13 Jbeta. Assay: immunoSEQ multiplex PCR; the TCRdb copy retains only in-frame clones and omits some. The sample has around 200,000 clones; over 60% are singletons. About this clone: As yet, its antigen is unknown. Other DNA sequences within the sample encode an identical CDR3.

The study, taken as a whole, reports: Most CMV-associated TCR beta chains were later found to appear HLA-restricted. It is likely that the observed cluster of highly shared sequence variants was a sequencing artifact. HLA-A and HLA-B allele assignments for most subjects were reportedly predicted accurately using TCR beta sequences.

Trimming took 7 bases from V and 5 from J; bases not matched to a gene: 6. CDR1 is SQVTM, CDR2 ANQGSEA, per germline. CDR3 length: 12 amino acids. The rearrangement joins TRBV29-1 to TRBJ1-1; 8 bases map to TRBD1. This TCR came from a male donor in good health and CMV-seronegative. Sequencing input: PBMCs. CDR3 protein: CSAGQGGTEAFF. The DNA of the CDR3 is TGCAGCGCCGGACAGGGAGGGACTGAAGCTTTCTTT.